Listed below are T cell receptor beta chains from one sample, sequenced in a study of somatic reversion in DOCK8 deficiency. TCRdb re-called the multiplex PCR reads through MiXCR, storing one row per CDR3 protein. This table holds fewer than 5,000 distinct CDR3 sequences, approximately 26% found once. Input material: peripheral blood. All receptors derive from a human donor in good health. Both conserved end residues are part of each CDR3. D genes are given only for firm matches. Size is omitted from some rows. Given values are once, few, many or a class for expanded clones.

J | D | size | V | DNA | CDR3
TRBJ1-5 | TRBD1 | few | TRBV20-1 | TGCAGTGCCGACGACAGGGGGGAGTCTCAGCCCCAGCATTTT | CSADDRGESQPQHF
TRBJ1-2 | . | . | TRBV6-6 | TGTGCCAGCAGTTACTACACGCGACGCTGGGGTGGCTACACCTTC | CASSYYTRRWGGYTF
TRBJ2-7 | . | . | TRBV5-1 | TGCGCCAGCAGCGCGGGCGGAGCGGACGAGCAGTACTTC | CASSAGGADEQYF
TRBJ2-1 | . | few | TRBV20-1 | TGCAGTGCTAGTCGAGATTCCAATGAGCAGTTCTTC | CSASRDSNEQFF
TRBJ1-3 | . | medium-sized | TRBV19 | TGTGCCAGTAGTATATCCGGCTCTGGAAACACCATATATTTT | CASSISGSGNTIYF
TRBJ1-1 | . | medium-sized | TRBV19 | TGTGCCAGTAGTCCCAGGGGTCACACTGAAGCTTTCTTT | CASSPRGHTEAFF
TRBJ2-6 | . | . | TRBV12-3/TRBV12-4 | TGTGCCAGCAGCCCCGCCAGGGGGGGCTCTGGGGCCAACGTCCTGACTTTC | CASSPARGGSGANVLTF
TRBJ1-5 | TRBD1 | medium-sized | TRBV20-1 | TGCAGTGCTAGAACCGGGACAGTTGGCAATCAGCCCCAGCATTTT | CSARTGTVGNQPQHF
TRBJ1-6 | . | few | TRBV6-6 | TGTGCCAGCAGTTACGGCCCTGAGGGTGGAGAACCCCTCCACTTT | CASSYGPEGGEPLHF
TRBJ1-1 | . | medium-sized | TRBV20-1 | TGCAGTGCTATCCCTGACCATCGGGGATTGAACACTGAAGCTTTCTTT | CSAIPDHRGLNTEAFF
TRBJ1-1 | TRBD1 | medium-sized | TRBV4-1 | TGCGCCAGCAGCCCCAGACAGGGACGACGTGGGGACACTGAAGCTTTCTTT | CASSPRQGRRGDTEAFF
TRBJ1-5 | TRBD1 | medium-sized | TRBV10-1 | TGCGCCAGCAGTGGCCGGGACAGAAGCAATCAGCCCCAGCATTTT | CASSGRDRSNQPQHF
TRBJ1-1 | TRBD1 | . | TRBV2 | TGTGCCAGTCAGGACAGGGCTAAAAACACTGAAGCTTTCTTT | CASQDRAKNTEAFF
TRBJ2-7 | TRBD1 | . | TRBV5-1 | TGCGCCAGCAGCAGCCAGGGGGCGGGCGAGCAGTACTTC | CASSSQGAGEQYF
TRBJ1-4 | . | . | TRBV20-1 | TGCAGTGCTAGAGGTCAGGGTGTGTTTTTT | CSARGQGVFF
TRBJ1-6 | TRBD1 | medium-sized | TRBV20-1 | TGCAGTGCTACCACGCTAGGGGGCGAATGGGAACCCCTCCACTTT | CSATTLGGEWEPLHF
TRBJ1-3 | TRBD1 | medium-sized | TRBV10-1 | TGCGCCAGCAGAGAAACTACCGACAGGGGTAGAAACACCATATATTTT | CASRETTDRGRNTIYF